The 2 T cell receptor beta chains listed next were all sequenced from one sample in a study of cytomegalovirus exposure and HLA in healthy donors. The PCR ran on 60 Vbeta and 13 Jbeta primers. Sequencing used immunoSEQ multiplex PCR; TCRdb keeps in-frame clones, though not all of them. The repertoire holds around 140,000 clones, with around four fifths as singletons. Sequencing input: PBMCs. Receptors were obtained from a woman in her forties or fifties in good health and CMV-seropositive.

The CDR3 loop reads CASSDRFYSNQPQHF. The CDR3, as DNA: TGTGCCAGTAGTGACAGGTTCTATAGCAATCAGCCCCAGCATTTT. The V gene is TRBV19, the J gene TRBJ1-5; D is perhaps TRBD1 (6 bases). Between the trimmed V and J ends, which lost 5 bases and 0 bases, there was a span of 11 bases. Germline lookup yields CDR1 LNHDA and CDR2 SQIVND (reference sequence). The CDR3 is 15 residues long.

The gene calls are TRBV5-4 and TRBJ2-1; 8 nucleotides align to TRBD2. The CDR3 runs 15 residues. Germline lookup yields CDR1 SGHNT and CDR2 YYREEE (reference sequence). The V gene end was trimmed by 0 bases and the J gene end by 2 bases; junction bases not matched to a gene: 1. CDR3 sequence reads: CASSLGSGAYNEQFF. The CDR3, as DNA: TGTGCCAGCAGCTTGGGTAGCGGGGCCTACAATGAGCAGTTCTTC.